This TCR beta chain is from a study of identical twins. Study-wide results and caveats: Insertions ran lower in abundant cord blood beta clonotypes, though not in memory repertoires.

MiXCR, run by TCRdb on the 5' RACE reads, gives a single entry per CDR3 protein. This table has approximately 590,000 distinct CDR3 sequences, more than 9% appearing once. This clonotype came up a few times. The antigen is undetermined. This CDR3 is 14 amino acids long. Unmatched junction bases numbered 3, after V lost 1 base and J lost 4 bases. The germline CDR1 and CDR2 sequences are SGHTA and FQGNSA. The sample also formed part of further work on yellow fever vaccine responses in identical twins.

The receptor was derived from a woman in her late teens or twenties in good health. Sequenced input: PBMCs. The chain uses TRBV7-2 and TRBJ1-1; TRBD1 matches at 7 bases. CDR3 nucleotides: TGTGCCAGCAGCTTAGGCAGGGGGAGCACTGAAGCTTTCTTT. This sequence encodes CASSLGRGSTEAFF.